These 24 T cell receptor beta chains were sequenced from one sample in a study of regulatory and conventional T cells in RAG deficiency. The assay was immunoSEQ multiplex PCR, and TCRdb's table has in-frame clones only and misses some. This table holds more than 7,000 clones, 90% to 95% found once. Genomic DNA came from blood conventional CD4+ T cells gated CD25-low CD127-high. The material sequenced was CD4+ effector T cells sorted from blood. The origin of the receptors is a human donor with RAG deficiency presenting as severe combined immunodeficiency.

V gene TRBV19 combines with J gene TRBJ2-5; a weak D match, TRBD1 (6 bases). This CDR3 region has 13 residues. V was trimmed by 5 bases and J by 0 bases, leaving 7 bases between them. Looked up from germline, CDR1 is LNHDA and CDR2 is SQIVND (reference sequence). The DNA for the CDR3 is TGTGCCAGTAGTGGACAGTACCAAGAGACCCAGTACTTC. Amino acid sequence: CASSGQYQETQYF.

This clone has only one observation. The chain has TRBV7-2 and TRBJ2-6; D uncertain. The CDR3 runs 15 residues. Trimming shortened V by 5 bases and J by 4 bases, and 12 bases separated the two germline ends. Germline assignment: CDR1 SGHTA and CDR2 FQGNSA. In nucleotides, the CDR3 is TGTGCCAGCAGCCTCCCACCTAGAGGGGCCAACGTCCTGACTTTC. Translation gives CASSLPPRGANVLTF. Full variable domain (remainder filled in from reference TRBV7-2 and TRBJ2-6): GAGVSQSPSNKVTEKGKDVELRCDPISGHTALYWYRQSLGQGLEFLIYFQGNSAPDKSGLPSDRFSAERTGGSVSTLTIQRTQQEDSAVYLCASSLPPRGANVLTFGAGSRLTVL.

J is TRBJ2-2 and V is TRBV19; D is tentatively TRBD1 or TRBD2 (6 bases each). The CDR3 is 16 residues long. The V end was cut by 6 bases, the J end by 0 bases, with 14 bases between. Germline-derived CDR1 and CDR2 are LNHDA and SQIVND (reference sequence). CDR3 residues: CASRGGSVANTGELFF. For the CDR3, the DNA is TGTGCCAGTAGAGGGGGGAGTGTCGCGAACACCGGGGAGCTGTTTTTT.

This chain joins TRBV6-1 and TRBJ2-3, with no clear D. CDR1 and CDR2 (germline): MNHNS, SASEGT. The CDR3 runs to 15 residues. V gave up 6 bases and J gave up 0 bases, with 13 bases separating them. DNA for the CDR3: TGTGCCAGCAGGCGGCGGCTCACTAGCACAGATACGCAGTATTTT. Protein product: CASRRRLTSTDTQYF.

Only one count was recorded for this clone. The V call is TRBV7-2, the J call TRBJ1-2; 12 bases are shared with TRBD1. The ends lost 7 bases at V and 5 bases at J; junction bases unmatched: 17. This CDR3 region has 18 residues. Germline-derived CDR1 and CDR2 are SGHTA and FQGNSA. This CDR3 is CASTPRGPGQGAGYGYTF. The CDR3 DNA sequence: TGTGCCAGCACCCCCAGGGGGCCGGGACAGGGGGCAGGATATGGCTACACCTTC.

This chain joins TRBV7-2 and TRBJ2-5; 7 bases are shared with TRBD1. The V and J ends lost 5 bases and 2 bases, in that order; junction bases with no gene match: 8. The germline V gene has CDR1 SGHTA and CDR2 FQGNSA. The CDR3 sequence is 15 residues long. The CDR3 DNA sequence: TGTGCCAGCAGCCTGTACAGGGGACAGCAAGAGACCCAGTACTTC. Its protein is CASSLYRGQQETQYF.

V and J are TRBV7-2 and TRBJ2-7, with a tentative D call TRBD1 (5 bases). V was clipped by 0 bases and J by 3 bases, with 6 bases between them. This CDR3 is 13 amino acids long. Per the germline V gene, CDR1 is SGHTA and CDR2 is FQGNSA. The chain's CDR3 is CASSLAQGYEQYF. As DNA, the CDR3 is TGTGCCAGCAGCTTAGCGCAGGGCTACGAGCAGTACTTC.

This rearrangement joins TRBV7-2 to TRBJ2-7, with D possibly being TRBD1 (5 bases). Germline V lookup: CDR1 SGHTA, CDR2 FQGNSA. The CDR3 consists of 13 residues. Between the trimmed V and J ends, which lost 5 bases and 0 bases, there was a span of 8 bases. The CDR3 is CASSQGFSYEQYF. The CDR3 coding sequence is TGTGCCAGCAGCCAGGGCTTCTCCTACGAGCAGTACTTC.

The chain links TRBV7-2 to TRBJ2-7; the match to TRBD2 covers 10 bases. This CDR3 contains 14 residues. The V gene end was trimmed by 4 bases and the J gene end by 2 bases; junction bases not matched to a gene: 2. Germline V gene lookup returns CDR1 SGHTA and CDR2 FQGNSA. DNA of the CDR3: TGTGCCAGCAGCTCGAGCGGGAGGGCCTACGAGCAGTACTTC. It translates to CASSSSGRAYEQYF.

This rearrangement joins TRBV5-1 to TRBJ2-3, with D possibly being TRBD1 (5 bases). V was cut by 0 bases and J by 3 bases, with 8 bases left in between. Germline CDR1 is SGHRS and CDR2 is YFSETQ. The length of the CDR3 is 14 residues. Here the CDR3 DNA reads TGCGCCAGCAGCTTGGCTTCAGGGACAGATACGCAGTATTTT. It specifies CASSLASGTDTQYF.

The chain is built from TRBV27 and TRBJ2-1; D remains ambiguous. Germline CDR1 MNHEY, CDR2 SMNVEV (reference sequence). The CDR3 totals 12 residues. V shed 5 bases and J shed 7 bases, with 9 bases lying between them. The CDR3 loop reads CASSILDNEQFF. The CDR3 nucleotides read TGTGCCAGCAGTATCTTGGATAATGAGCAGTTCTTC.

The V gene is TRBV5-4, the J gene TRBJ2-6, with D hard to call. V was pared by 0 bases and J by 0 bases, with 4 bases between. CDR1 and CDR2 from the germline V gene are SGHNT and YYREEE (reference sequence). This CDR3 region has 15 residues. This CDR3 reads CASSLDSSGANVLTF. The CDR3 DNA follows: TGTGCCAGCAGCTTGGACAGCTCTGGGGCCAACGTCCTGACTTTC.

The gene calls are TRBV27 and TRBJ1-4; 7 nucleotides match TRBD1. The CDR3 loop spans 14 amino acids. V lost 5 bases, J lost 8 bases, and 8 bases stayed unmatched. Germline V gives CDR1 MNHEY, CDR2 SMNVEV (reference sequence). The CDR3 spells CASSHRQGTEKLFF. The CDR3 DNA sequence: TGTGCCAGCAGTCACCGACAGGGCACGGAAAAACTGTTTTTT. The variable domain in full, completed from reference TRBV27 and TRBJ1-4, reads EAQVTQNPRYLITVTGKKLTVTCSQNMNHEYMSWYRQDPGLGLRQIYYSMNVEVTDKGDVPEGYKVSRKEKRNFPLILESPSPNQTSLYFCASSHRQGTEKLFFGSGTQLSVL.

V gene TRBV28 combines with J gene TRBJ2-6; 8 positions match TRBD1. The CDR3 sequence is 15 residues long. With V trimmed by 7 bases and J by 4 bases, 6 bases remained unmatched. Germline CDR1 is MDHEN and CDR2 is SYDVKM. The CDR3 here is CASTLDRAGANVLTF. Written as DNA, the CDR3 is TGTGCCAGCACGTTGGACAGGGCCGGGGCCAACGTCCTGACTTTC.

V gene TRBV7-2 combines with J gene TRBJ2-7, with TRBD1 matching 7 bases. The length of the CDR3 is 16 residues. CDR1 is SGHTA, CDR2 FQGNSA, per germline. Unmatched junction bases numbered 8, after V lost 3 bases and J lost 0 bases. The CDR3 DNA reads TGTGCCAGCAGCTTTGATGGACAGGCGTCCTCCTACGAGCAGTACTTC. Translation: CASSFDGQASSYEQYF.

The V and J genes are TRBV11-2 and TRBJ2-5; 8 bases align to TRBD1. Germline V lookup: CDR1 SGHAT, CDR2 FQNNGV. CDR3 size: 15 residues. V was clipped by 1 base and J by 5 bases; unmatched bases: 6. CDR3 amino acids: CASSLVGWDRETQYF. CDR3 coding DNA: TGTGCCAGCAGCTTAGTCGGGTGGGACAGGGAGACCCAGTACTTC.

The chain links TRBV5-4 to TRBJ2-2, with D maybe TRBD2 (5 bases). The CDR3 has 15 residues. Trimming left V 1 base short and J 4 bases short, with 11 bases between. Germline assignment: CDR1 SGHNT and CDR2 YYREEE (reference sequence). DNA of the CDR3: TGTGCCAGCAGCTTGAGAGGGCGCGGCACCGGGGAGCTGTTTTTT. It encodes CASSLRGRGTGELFF.

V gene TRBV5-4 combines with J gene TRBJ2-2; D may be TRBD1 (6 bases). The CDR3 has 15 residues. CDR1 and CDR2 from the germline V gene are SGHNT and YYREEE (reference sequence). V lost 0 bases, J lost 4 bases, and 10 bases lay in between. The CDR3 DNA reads TGTGCCAGCAGCTTGGGGACAGCAGCCACCGGGGAGCTGTTTTTT. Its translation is CASSLGTAATGELFF.

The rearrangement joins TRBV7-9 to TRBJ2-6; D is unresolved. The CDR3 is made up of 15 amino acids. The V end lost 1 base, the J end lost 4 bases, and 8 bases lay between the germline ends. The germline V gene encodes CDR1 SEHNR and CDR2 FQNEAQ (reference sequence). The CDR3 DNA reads TGTGCCAGCAGCTTAGGGATGACCGGGGCCAACGTCCTGACTTTC. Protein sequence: CASSLGMTGANVLTF.

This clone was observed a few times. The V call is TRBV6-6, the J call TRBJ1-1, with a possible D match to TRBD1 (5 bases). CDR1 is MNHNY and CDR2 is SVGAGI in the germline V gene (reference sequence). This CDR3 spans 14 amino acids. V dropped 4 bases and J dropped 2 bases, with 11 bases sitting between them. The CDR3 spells CASSLTATNTEAFF. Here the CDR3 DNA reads TGTGCCAGCAGTTTGACAGCTACAAACACTGAAGCTTTCTTT.

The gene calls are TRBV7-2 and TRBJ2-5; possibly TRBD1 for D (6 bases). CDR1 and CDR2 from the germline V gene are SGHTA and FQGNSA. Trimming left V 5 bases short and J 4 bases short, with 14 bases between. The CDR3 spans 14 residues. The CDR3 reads CASSARTVLETQYF. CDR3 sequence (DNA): TGTGCCAGCAGCGCTAGGACAGTCCTAGAGACCCAGTACTTC.

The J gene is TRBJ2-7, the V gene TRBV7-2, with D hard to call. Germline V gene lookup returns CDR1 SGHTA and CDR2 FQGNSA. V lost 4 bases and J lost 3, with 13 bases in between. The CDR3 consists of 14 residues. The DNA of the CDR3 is TGTGCCAGCAGCTCTAGGGTCGGGTACTACGAGCAGTACTTC. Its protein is CASSSRVGYYEQYF.

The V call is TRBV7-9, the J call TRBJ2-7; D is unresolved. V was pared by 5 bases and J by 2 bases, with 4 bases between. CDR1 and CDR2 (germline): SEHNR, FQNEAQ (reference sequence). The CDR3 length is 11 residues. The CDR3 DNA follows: TGTGCCAGCAGCCGCACCTACGAGCAGTACTTC. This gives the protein CASSRTYEQYF.

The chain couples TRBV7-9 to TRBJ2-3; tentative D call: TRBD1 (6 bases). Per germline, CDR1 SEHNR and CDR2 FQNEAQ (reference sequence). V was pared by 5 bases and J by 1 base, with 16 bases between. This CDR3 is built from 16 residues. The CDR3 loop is CASSHRRGFGTDTQYF. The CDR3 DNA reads TGTGCCAGCAGCCATCGAAGGGGGTTCGGCACAGATACGCAGTATTTT.